This paragraph reports one TCR beta chain. J was trimmed by 5 bases and V by 3 bases; bases with no gene match: 10. The germline CDR1 and CDR2 sequences are SGHNT and YYREEE (reference sequence). The CDR3 extends over 18 amino acids. The source of the sample is a study of blood T cell repertoires in COVID-19. Turning to the study itself: The United States, Italy and Spain were the sources of the acute and convalescent COVID-19 samples.

Produced via immunoSEQ multiplex PCR; TCRdb's table is partial and in-frame only. Here the sample spans 150,000 or so clones, 75% to 85% being singletons. The sequencing input was peripheral blood. The V gene is TRBV5-4, the J gene TRBJ2-2; 13 bases match TRBD2. The TCR originated in a human donor with acute or convalescent COVID-19. The donor label of this sample is uncertain. CDR3 DNA: TGTGCCAGCAGCTCCGGACTAGCGGGGGCCAGAGGGACCGGGGAGCTGTTTTTT. Encoded protein: CASSSGLAGARGTGELFF.